This T cell receptor beta chain was sequenced for a study of identical twins. Study-level findings and limits: In drawing conclusions, the study used cross-sectional statistical analysis and did not follow the same donors.

The cDNA had a unique molecular identifier and a template-switch universal primer site. TCRdb re-called the 5' RACE reads with MiXCR, one entry per CDR3 protein. Of 270,000 or so distinct CDR3 sequences listed, about 8% were seen once; the top ten hold about 3%. Germline values: CDR1 MNHEY, CDR2 SMNVEV (reference sequence). The V and J ends lost 4 bases and 7 bases respectively, with 14 bases between them. The CDR3 has 13 residues. All donors were healthy Caucasians. About this clonotype itself: Antigen unknown.

The same sample was also studied in work on yellow fever vaccine responses in identical twins.

V is TRBV27 and J is TRBJ2-7; D is perhaps TRBD1 or TRBD2 (5 bases each). The sample taken for sequencing was CD8+ T cells sorted from blood. The receptor was isolated from a woman under 30 in good health. This CDR3 reads CASSWDPGKEQYF. DNA of the CDR3: TGTGCCAGCAGTTGGGACCCAGGAAAAGAGCAGTACTTC.